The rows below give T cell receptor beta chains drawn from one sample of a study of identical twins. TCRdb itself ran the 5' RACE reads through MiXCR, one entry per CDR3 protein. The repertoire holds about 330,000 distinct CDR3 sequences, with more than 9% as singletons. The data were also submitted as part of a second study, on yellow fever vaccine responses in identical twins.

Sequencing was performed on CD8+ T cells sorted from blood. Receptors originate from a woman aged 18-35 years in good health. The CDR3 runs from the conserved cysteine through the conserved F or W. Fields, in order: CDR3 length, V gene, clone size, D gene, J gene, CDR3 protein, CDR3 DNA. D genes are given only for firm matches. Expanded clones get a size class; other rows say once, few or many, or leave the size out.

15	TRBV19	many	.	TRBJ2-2	CASRAPERSTGELFF	TGTGCCAGTAGGGCCCCTGAGCGAAGCACCGGGGAGCTGTTTTTT
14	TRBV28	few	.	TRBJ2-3	CASTQGRRTDTQYF	TGTGCCAGCACCCAGGGACGGAGGACAGATACGCAGTATTTT
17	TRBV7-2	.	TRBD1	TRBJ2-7	CASSLSGVRDRVYEQYF	TGTGCCAGCAGCTTATCGGGAGTCCGGGACAGGGTCTACGAGCAGTACTTC
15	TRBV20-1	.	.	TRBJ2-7	CSARDRAQGGYEQYF	TGCAGTGCTAGAGATCGGGCCCAAGGCGGGTACGAGCAGTACTTC
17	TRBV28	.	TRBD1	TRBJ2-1	CASSTRTGWDSYNEQFF	TGTGCCAGCAGTACCCGGACAGGGTGGGATTCCTACAATGAGCAGTTCTTC
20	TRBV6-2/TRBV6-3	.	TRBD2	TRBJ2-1	CASSKGEAGVAGGPYNEQFF	TGTGCCAGCAGCAAAGGGGAGGCGGGAGTAGCGGGAGGACCTTACAATGAGCAGTTCTTC
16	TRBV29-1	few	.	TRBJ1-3	CSVEGRAPTGGNTIYF	TGCAGCGTTGAGGGGCGAGCGCCAACGGGGGGAAACACCATATATTTT
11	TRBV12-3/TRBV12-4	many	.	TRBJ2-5	CASSAGGTQYF	TGTGCCAGCAGTGCCGGAGGGACCCAGTACTTC
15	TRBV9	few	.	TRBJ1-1	CASSVAEVGNTEAFF	TGTGCCAGCAGCGTAGCTGAGGTCGGGAACACTGAAGCTTTCTTT
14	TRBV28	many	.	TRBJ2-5	CASTPNGTEESQYF	TGTGCCAGCACCCCTAACGGAACTGAGGAGTCCCAGTACTTC
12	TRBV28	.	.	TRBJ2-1	CASSLGSFEQFF	TGTGCCAGCAGTTTAGGGAGCTTCGAGCAGTTCTTC
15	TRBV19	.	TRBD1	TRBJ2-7	CASSPSGQGAGEQYF	TGTGCCAGTAGTCCGAGCGGGCAGGGGGCAGGGGAGCAGTACTTC
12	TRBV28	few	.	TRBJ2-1	CASSRAADEQFF	TGTGCCAGCAGCAGGGCGGCTGATGAGCAGTTCTTC
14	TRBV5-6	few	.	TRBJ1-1	CASRTGHLNTEAFF	TGTGCCAGCAGAACGGGACACTTGAACACTGAAGCTTTCTTT
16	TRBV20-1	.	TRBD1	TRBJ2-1	CSARDLLQGLYNEQFF	TGCAGTGCTAGAGATCTGTTACAGGGGCTCTACAATGAGCAGTTCTTC
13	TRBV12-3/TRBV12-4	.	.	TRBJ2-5	CASGKGPEETQYF	TGTGCCAGCGGAAAGGGACCCGAAGAGACCCAGTACTTC
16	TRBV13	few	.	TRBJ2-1	CASIIRGGGSYNEQFF	TGTGCCAGCATCATAAGGGGGGGAGGATCCTACAATGAGCAGTTCTTC
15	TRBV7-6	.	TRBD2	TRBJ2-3	CASSLGGTRADTQYF	TGTGCCAGCAGCTTAGGGGGGACTAGAGCAGATACGCAGTATTTT
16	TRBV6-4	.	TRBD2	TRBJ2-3	CASSDVAGGLTDTQYF	TGTGCCAGCAGTGATGTCGCGGGGGGGCTAACAGATACGCAGTATTTT
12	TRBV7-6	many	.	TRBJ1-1	CASSFGDTEAFF	TGTGCCAGCAGCTTCGGAGACACTGAAGCTTTCTTT
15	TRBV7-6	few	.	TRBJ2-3	CASSLAVRGTDTQYF	TGTGCCAGCAGCTTAGCGGTGAGAGGCACAGATACGCAGTATTTT
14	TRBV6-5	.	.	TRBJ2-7	CASSTLRLSYEQYF	TGTGCCAGCAGTACTTTGCGGCTCTCCTACGAGCAGTACTTC
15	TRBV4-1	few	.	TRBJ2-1	CASSQDGMGYNEQFF	TGCGCCAGCAGCCAAGATGGTATGGGGTACAATGAGCAGTTCTTC
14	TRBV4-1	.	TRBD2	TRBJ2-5	CASSQGAGVETQYF	TGCGCCAGCAGCCAAGGGGCGGGGGTGGAGACCCAGTACTTC
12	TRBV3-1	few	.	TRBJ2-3	CASGGLADTQYF	TGTGCCAGCGGAGGGCTTGCAGATACGCAGTATTTT
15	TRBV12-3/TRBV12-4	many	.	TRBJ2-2	CASSFLVENTGELFF	TGTGCCAGCAGTTTTCTCGTTGAAAACACCGGGGAGCTGTTTTTT
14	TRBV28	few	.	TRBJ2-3	CASTLASSTDTQYF	TGTGCCAGCACTCTAGCAAGTAGCACAGATACGCAGTATTTT
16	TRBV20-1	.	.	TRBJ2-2	CSARAGREGNTGELFF	TGCAGTGCTAGGGCCGGCCGTGAAGGGAACACCGGGGAGCTGTTTTTT
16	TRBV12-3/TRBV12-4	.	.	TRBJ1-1	CASSSPPSALNTEAFF	TGTGCCAGCAGTTCTCCCCCTTCCGCGTTGAACACTGAAGCTTTCTTT
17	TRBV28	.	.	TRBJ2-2	CASSSPSQAGITGELFF	TGTGCCAGCAGCTCCCCTTCCCAGGCAGGAATCACCGGGGAGCTGTTTTTT
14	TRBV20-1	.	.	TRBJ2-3	CSAREGAGTDTQYF	TGCAGTGCTAGAGAGGGGGCAGGCACAGATACGCAGTATTTT
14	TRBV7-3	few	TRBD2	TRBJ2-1	CASSLLAVRGEQFF	TGTGCCAGCAGCTTACTAGCGGTCAGAGGTGAGCAGTTCTTC
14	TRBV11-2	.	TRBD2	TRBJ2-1	CASSQWTSVNEQFF	TGTGCCAGCAGTCAATGGACTAGCGTAAATGAGCAGTTCTTC
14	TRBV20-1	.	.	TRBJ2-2	CSARDGLNTGELFF	TGCAGTGCTAGAGATGGGCTAAACACCGGGGAGCTGTTTTTT
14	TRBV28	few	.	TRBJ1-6	CASSFLGENSPLHF	TGTGCCAGCAGTTTTTTGGGGGAGAATTCACCCCTCCACTTT
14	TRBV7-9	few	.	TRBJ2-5	CASSSGGGQETQYF	TGTGCCAGCAGCTCTGGCGGCGGCCAAGAGACCCAGTACTTC
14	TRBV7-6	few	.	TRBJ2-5	CASSLLLIGETQYF	TGTGCCAGCAGCTTATTGTTGATCGGGGAGACCCAGTACTTC
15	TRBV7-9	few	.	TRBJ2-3	CASSFTTGSTDTQYF	TGTGCCAGCAGCTTCACAACCGGAAGCACAGATACGCAGTATTTT
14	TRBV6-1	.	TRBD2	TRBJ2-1	CASSPWTSGPPEFF	TGTGCCAGCAGTCCGTGGACTAGCGGGCCACCGGAATTCTTC
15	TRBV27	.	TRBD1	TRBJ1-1	CASSIDRGPWTEAFF	TGTGCCAGCAGTATAGACAGGGGGCCGTGGACTGAAGCTTTCTTT
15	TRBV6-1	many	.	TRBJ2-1	CASSDAGAAYNEQFF	TGTGCCAGCAGTGACGCGGGGGCCGCCTACAATGAGCAGTTCTTC
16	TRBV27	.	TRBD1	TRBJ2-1	CASSSLTGSSYNEQFF	TGTGCCAGCAGTTCCCTGACAGGGAGCTCCTACAATGAGCAGTTCTTC
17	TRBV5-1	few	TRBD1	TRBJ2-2	CASSWDRTFGNTGELFF	TGCGCCAGCAGCTGGGACAGGACATTTGGGAACACCGGGGAGCTGTTTTTT
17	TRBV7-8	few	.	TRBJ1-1	CASSLSEVLGENTEAFF	TGTGCCAGCAGCTTATCAGAGGTTTTGGGGGAGAACACTGAAGCTTTCTTT
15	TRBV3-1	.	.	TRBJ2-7	CASSQDGVFSYEQYF	TGTGCCAGCAGCCAAGACGGGGTGTTCTCCTACGAGCAGTACTTC